A selection of T cell receptor beta chains follows, all from one sample in a study of T cell repertoires in cytomegalovirus infection. MiXCR, applied by TCRdb to the reads, yields one record per CDR3 protein. The sample records 45,000 to 60,000 distinct CDR3 sequences, around 18% being singletons. The antigens for these receptors are not known. The specimen comprised CD8+ T cells from cultured PBMCs, sampled from culture after CMV antigen stimulation. Receptors originate from a human donor in good health (CMV status not recorded). Some clones in this sample may be carry-over from other donors' samples. Both conserved end residues are part of each CDR3. The order of the fields is V gene, D gene, clone size, J gene, CDR3 DNA, CDR3 protein. A D gene is named only where the DNA matches it firmly. Clone sizes are given selectively: once, few, many, or a class where the clone is expanded.

>TRBV7-2|TRBD2|NA|TRBJ2-1
TGTGCCAGCAGCCCCGGCCGACTAGCGGGGGGGAGCTCCTACAATGAGCAGTTCTTC
CASSPGRLAGGSSYNEQFF
>TRBV28|NA|few|TRBJ2-1
TGTGCCAGCACTCCCCAGAGCTCCTACAATGAGCAGTTCTTC
CASTPQSSYNEQFF
>TRBV7-2|TRBD2|few|TRBJ2-1
TGTGCCAGCAGCTTAAGACTAGCGTACAATGAGCAGTTCTTC
CASSLRLAYNEQFF
>TRBV15|TRBD2|NA|TRBJ2-1
TGTGCCACCAGCAGAGAGGCGGGAGCTTACAATGAGCAGTTCTTC
CATSREAGAYNEQFF
>TRBV7-2|TRBD1|few|TRBJ1-5
TGTGCCAGCAGCTTAGGGAGAAAGGGGGCCCGTCAGCCCCAGCATTTT
CASSLGRKGARQPQHF
>TRBV7-6|TRBD1|many|TRBJ1-4
TGTGCCAGCAGCTTAGGGACAGGGGAAAGGGAACTGTTTTTT
CASSLGTGERELFF
>TRBV27|TRBD2|NA|TRBJ2-7
TGTGCCAGCAGTGGGACTAGCGGGGGATACGAGCAGTACTTC
CASSGTSGGYEQYF
>TRBV5-4|NA|many|TRBJ1-2
TGTGCCAGCAGCTATTTCTCAGAGCGGTCAGGTGGCTACACCTTC
CASSYFSERSGGYTF
>TRBV19|NA|few|TRBJ2-6
TGTGCCAGTAGTATAAACCCGGCAGGGTCGGCCGGGGCCAACGTCCTGACTTTC
CASSINPAGSAGANVLTF
>TRBV7-9|TRBD2|NA|TRBJ2-1
TGTGCCAGCAGCCCAGTGCGACTAGCGGGGGGAGGAAATGAGCAGTTCTTC
CASSPVRLAGGGNEQFF
>TRBV19|NA|many|TRBJ2-1
TGTGCCAGTAGTATAGGACCAGCTGGCTACAATGAGCAGTTCTTC
CASSIGPAGYNEQFF
>TRBV2|NA|few|TRBJ1-5
TGTGCCAGCAGTGAACACAGAAATAGCAATCAGCCCCAGCATTTT
CASSEHRNSNQPQHF
>TRBV7-9|NA|few|TRBJ2-2
TGTGCCAGCATCCACACGGCGGGGGACACACCGAACACCGGGGAGCTGTTTTTT
CASIHTAGDTPNTGELFF
>TRBV11-2|NA|NA|TRBJ2-7
TGTGCCAGCAGCCCGAGACCCGAAACTCTAAGTGGCGAGCAGTACTTC
CASSPRPETLSGEQYF
>TRBV27|TRBD1|few|TRBJ1-5
TGTGCCAGCAGCCGGGACAGGGAATCTCATCAGCCCCAGCATTTT
CASSRDRESHQPQHF
>TRBV4-1|TRBD1|NA|TRBJ2-1
TGCGCCAGCAGCCAACCCCCAGGGGGTAAATCCTACAATGAGCAGTTCTTC
CASSQPPGGKSYNEQFF
>TRBV6-2/TRBV6-3|NA|NA|TRBJ2-1
TGTGCCAGCAGTTACTCGAAGGTCAGCGGGTCCTACAATGAGCAGTTCTTC
CASSYSKVSGSYNEQFF
>TRBV11-2|NA|NA|TRBJ2-3
TGTGCCAGCAGCTTAAAAGGGCCCCCACAAGATACGCAGTATTTT
CASSLKGPPQDTQYF
>TRBV20-1|TRBD2|few|TRBJ2-4
TGCAGTGCTAGTCCTCTAGCGGGAGAGGACATTCAGTACTTC
CSASPLAGEDIQYF
>TRBV7-2|NA|few|TRBJ1-5
TGTGCCAGCAGCTCAGGGGTCGGCAATCAGCCCCAGCATTTT
CASSSGVGNQPQHF
>TRBV6-5|TRBD2|few|TRBJ2-2
TGTGCCAGCACCAAAGGGGTAGCGGGAGTTAACACCGGGGAGCTGTTTTTT
CASTKGVAGVNTGELFF
>TRBV6-5|NA|NA|TRBJ1-5
TGTGCCAGCAGTTACAGGGCAGGGAGTCAGCCCCAGCATTTT
CASSYRAGSQPQHF
>TRBV20-1|NA|few|TRBJ1-2
TGCAGTGCTAGAGATCTGTTCACCTTGCCGGGCTACACCTTC
CSARDLFTLPGYTF
>TRBV29-1|NA|NA|TRBJ1-1
TGCAGCGTTGAAATTGTAGGGAACACTGAAGCTTTCTTT
CSVEIVGNTEAFF
>TRBV19|NA|NA|TRBJ2-1
TGTGCCAGTAGTATCAACGCGAACTCCTACAATGAGCAGTTCTTC
CASSINANSYNEQFF